These T cell receptor beta chains were read from a single sample in a study of blood T cells in healthy people across ages. From the 5' RACE reads, TCRdb called clonotypes with MiXCR, one entry per CDR3 protein. The sample lists 890,000 or so distinct CDR3 sequences, 55% to 65% occurring once. The sample was blood. The receptors stem from a man under 40 in good health. CDR3s include the opening cysteine and the closing phenylalanine or tryptophan. Each record gives: clone size, V gene, J gene, D gene, CDR3 DNA, CDR3 protein. A D gene is named only where the DNA matches it firmly. Not all rows give a size; the values are once, few, many and, for expanded clones, a class.

size: NA; V: TRBV10-3; J: TRBJ2-6; D: NA; DNA: TGTGCCATCCCGCTCTCTGGGGCCAACGTCCTGACTTTC; CDR3: CAIPLSGANVLTF
size: NA; V: TRBV4-3; J: TRBJ1-2; D: TRBD1; DNA: TGCGCCAGCAGCGAAAGACAGGGGGTCTATGGCTACACCTTC; CDR3: CASSERQGVYGYTF
size: NA; V: TRBV12-3/TRBV12-4; J: TRBJ2-5; D: NA; DNA: TGTGCCAGCAGCCCCCGAGACTTACTTGCGGAGACCCAGTACTTC; CDR3: CASSPRDLLAETQYF
size: NA; V: TRBV9; J: TRBJ2-3; D: NA; DNA: TGTGCCAGCAGCGCCCCCACAGATACGCAGTATTTT; CDR3: CASSAPTDTQYF
size: NA; V: TRBV12-3/TRBV12-4; J: TRBJ2-3; D: TRBD2; DNA: TGTGCCAGCAGCCCGTGGACTAGCGGGGGATCAGATACGCAGTATTTT; CDR3: CASSPWTSGGSDTQYF
size: NA; V: TRBV11-2; J: TRBJ1-6; D: TRBD1; DNA: TGTGCCAGCAGCTTAGATGGAGGGACAGGGAGGCGACCCCTCCACTTT; CDR3: CASSLDGGTGRRPLHF
size: NA; V: TRBV12-3/TRBV12-4; J: TRBJ2-3; D: NA; DNA: TGTGCCAGCAGTTTATGGACAGATACGCAGTATTTT; CDR3: CASSLWTDTQYF
size: NA; V: TRBV14; J: TRBJ2-1; D: NA; DNA: TGTGCCAGCAGCCCCTTCGCGCGATTTAGCTCCTACAATGAGCAGTTCTTC; CDR3: CASSPFARFSSYNEQFF
size: NA; V: TRBV7-6; J: TRBJ2-1; D: TRBD2; DNA: TGTGCCAGCTCGGCTAGCGGGTACAATGAGCAGTTCTTC; CDR3: CASSASGYNEQFF
size: NA; V: TRBV3-1; J: TRBJ2-7; D: NA; DNA: TGTGCCAGCAGCCAGGCCGAGGGAGAGCAGTACTTC; CDR3: CASSQAEGEQYF
size: NA; V: TRBV5-5; J: TRBJ2-7; D: NA; DNA: TGTGCCAGCTTAAGGATGGAAAATGAGCAGTACTTC; CDR3: CASLRMENEQYF
size: NA; V: TRBV18; J: TRBJ1-6; D: NA; DNA: TGTGCCAGCTCACCCGGCGCGGATTCACCCCTCCACTTT; CDR3: CASSPGADSPLHF
size: NA; V: TRBV5-1; J: TRBJ2-5; D: TRBD2; DNA: TGCGCCAGCAGCTCCTCGACCGGGACTAGCTCCAAAGAGACCCAGTACTTC; CDR3: CASSSSTGTSSKETQYF
size: NA; V: TRBV12-3/TRBV12-4; J: TRBJ2-3; D: NA; DNA: TGTGCCAGCAGTTTAGTCTTTGGGACTCGAGCAGGCGCAGATACGCAGTATTTT; CDR3: CASSLVFGTRAGADTQYF
size: NA; V: TRBV24-1; J: TRBJ2-1; D: TRBD1; DNA: TGTGCCACCAGTGATTACCGGGACAGGGCATACAATGAGCAGTTCTTC; CDR3: CATSDYRDRAYNEQFF
size: NA; V: TRBV15; J: TRBJ2-7; D: NA; DNA: TGTGCCACCAGCATTTCGAGAGGGCAAGCAGTGCAGTACTTC; CDR3: CATSISRGQAVQYF
size: NA; V: TRBV15; J: TRBJ1-4; D: NA; DNA: TGTGCCACCAGCATGGGGCCAACAGACTTAAATGAAAAACTGTTTTTT; CDR3: CATSMGPTDLNEKLFF
size: few; V: TRBV14; J: TRBJ2-7; D: NA; DNA: TGTGCCAGCAGCTGGGGACACTGGGTCGAGCAGTACTTC; CDR3: CASSWGHWVEQYF
size: once; V: TRBV10-3; J: TRBJ1-1; D: NA; DNA: TGTGCCATCAGGGCCGGGGGGGCGACTGAAGCTTTCTTT; CDR3: CAIRAGGATEAFF
size: NA; V: TRBV10-3; J: TRBJ2-5; D: NA; DNA: TGTGCCACCAACCGGGCCCCGGGATTTAATGAGCAGTACTTC; CDR3: CATNRAPGFNEQYF